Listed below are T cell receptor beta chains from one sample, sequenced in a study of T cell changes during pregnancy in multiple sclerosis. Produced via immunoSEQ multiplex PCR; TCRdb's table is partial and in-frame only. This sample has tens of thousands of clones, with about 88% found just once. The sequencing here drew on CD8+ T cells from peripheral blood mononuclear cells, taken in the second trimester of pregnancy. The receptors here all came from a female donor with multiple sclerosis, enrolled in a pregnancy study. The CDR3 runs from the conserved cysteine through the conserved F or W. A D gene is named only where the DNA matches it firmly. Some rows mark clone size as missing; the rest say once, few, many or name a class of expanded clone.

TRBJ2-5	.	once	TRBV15	TGTGCCACCAGCAGAGCGAGAGGGTTACAGACCCAGTACTTC	CATSRARGLQTQYF
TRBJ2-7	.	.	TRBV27	TGTGCCAGCAGTGTTAGCAGGGGTATTGGCGAGCAGTACTTC	CASSVSRGIGEQYF
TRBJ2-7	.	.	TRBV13	TGTGCCAGCAGCTTTGAGGATCAAAACGAGCAGTACTTC	CASSFEDQNEQYF
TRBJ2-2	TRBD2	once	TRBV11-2	TGTGCCAGCAGCCGCCCCACTAGCGGGGTTAACACCGGGGAGCTGTTTTTT	CASSRPTSGVNTGELFF
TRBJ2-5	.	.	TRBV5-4	TGTGCCAGCAGCTTTCGACAGTTCCAAGAGACCCAGTACTTC	CASSFRQFQETQYF
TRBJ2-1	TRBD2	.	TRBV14	TGTGCCAGCAGCCAAGTTCTTACTAGCGGGAGGGCCCTGAATGAGCAGTTCTTC	CASSQVLTSGRALNEQFF
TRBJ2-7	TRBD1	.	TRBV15	TGTGCCACCAGCAGAGATTTGGAACTGGGGGACAGGAGATACTACGAGCAGTACTTC	CATSRDLELGDRRYYEQYF
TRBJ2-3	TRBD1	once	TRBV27	TGTGCCAGCAAGTACAGGGGGAGCACAGATACGCAGTATTTT	CASKYRGSTDTQYF
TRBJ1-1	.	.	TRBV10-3	TGTGCCATCAGTAACTGGGAGGGGGGGGTCACTGAAGCTTTCTTT	CAISNWEGGVTEAFF
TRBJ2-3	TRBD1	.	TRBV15	TGTGCCACCAGCAGACAGGGGGCGCCGACAGATACGCAGTATTTT	CATSRQGAPTDTQYF
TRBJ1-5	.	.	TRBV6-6	TGTGCCAGCAGTTACCCTAGTCAGGGGCCGGGTCAGCCCCAGCATTTT	CASSYPSQGPGQPQHF
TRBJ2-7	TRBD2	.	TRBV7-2	TGTGCCAGCAGCTTAGTGGGACTAGCGGGAGTCTACGAGCAGTACTTC	CASSLVGLAGVYEQYF
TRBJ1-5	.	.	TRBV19	TGTGCCAGTAGTATAACCTATAGCAATCAGCCCCAGCATTTT	CASSITYSNQPQHF
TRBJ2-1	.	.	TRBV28	TGTGCCAGCAGTTCAAGTGAGGGTATGGTGCATGAGCAGTTCTTC	CASSSSEGMVHEQFF
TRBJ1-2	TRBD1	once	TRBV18	TGTGCCAGCTCACCCGGATGGGACAGCTCGAACTATGGCTACACCTTC	CASSPGWDSSNYGYTF
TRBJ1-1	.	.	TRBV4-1	TGCGCCAGCAGCCAAGAAACGGGTACCCACACTGAAGCTTTCTTT	CASSQETGTHTEAFF
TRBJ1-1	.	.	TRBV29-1	TGCAGCGCTCCGGGTCCAAACACTGAAGCTTTCTTT	CSAPGPNTEAFF
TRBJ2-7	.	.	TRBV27	TGTGCCAGCAGCATGTCCGGGACTCCGTTCTCCTACGAGCAGTACTTC	CASSMSGTPFSYEQYF